The T cell receptor (beta chain) described here comes from a study of T-cell memory formation after mild COVID-19. TCRdb ran MiXCR on the 5' RACE reads and lists one entry per CDR3 protein. The table has 150,000 to 200,000 distinct CDR3 sequences, 11% seen once. The V segment lost 5 bases and the J segment 8 bases; nucleotides outside the gene matches: 11. Germline CDR1 and CDR2: DFQATT and SNEGSKA (reference sequence). The CDR3 is 14 residues long. The receptor was isolated from a man aged 18 to 29 who had mild COVID-19 (a few samples of this study predate the infection). Cell type and time point are not known. Sample: PBMCs or a T cell subset sorted from them (not recorded which). The chain couples TRBV20-1 to TRBJ1-4; 7 bases are a match to TRBD1. The CDR3 bases are TGCAGTGCTCGTGACAGGGTTAGAGGGGAAAAACTGTTTTTT. Translation: CSARDRVRGEKLFF.